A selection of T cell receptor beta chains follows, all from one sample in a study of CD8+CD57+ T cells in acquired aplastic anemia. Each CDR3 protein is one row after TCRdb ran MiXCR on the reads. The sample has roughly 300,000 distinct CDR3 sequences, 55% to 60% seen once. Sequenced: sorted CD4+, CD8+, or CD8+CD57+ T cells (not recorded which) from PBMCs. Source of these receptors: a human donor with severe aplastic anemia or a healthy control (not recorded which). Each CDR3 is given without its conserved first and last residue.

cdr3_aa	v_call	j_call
SATEGGEQY	TRBV20-1	TRBJ2-7
SVEELVGGFTDTQY	TRBV29-1	TRBJ2-3
ASSLAAPTNTEAF	TRBV7-2	TRBJ1-1
ASSVGLGGSYEQY	TRBV5-1	TRBJ2-7
ASSHTMATTSTDTQY	TRBV7-3	TRBJ2-3
ASSEGGSRSEKLF	TRBV2	TRBJ1-4
ASRSSPGLGETQY	TRBV5-1	TRBJ2-5
ASSFTAFGTGELF	TRBV7-2	TRBJ2-2
SGCPPTSFSTDTQY	TRBV20-1	TRBJ2-3
ASSYWQGAETQY	TRBV10-3	TRBJ2-5